The 28 T cell receptor beta chains in this list originate from one sample, sequenced in a study of tumor and adjacent non-tumor tissue in lung cancer. The library came from three nested PCR rounds adapted from ARM-PCR protocols. TCRdb recomputed calls from the multiplex PCR reads with MiXCR, one row per CDR3 protein. The data contain approximately 86,000 distinct CDR3 sequences, 72% of them singletons. The template was RNA from unsorted bulk tissue. The sequenced sample was lung tumor tissue. Receptor source: a woman between 40 and 50 years old with non-small cell lung cancer.

This clonotype has just one count. No conserved phenylalanine or tryptophan is present at the end of the CDR3, so a read error is the likely explanation. The chain employs TRBV4-1 and TRBJ1-2, with D possibly being TRBD1 (6 bases). The germline V gene encodes CDR1 MGHRA and CDR2 YSYEKL. V was shortened by 7 bases and J by 10 bases, with 22 bases between the two germline ends. The CDR3 runs 14 residues. The CDR3 loop reads CASNQVRGLGDYTL. CDR3 coding DNA: TGCGCCAGCAACCAGGTCAGGGGATTAGGCGACTACACCTTA.

About this clonotype itself: One junction end disagrees with the germline gene, perhaps due to a read error. The V gene is TRBV6-1, the J gene TRBJ1-1; no definite D call. Germline assignment: CDR1 MNHNS and CDR2 SASEGT. The CDR3 runs to 14 residues. The CDR3 nucleotides are TGTGCCAGCTGGAAAACAAGGGCGAACACTGAAGCTTTATTT. This translates into CASWKTRANTEALF.

To note about this clonotype: The junction departs from germline at one end; a sequencing error may be responsible. V gene TRBV7-8 combines with J gene TRBJ1-6; D call uncertain. This CDR3 has 16 residues. CDR1 is SGHVS and CDR2 is FQNEAQ in the germline V gene. The CDR3 reads CTSSLAEARKNSPLHF. In nucleotides, the CDR3 is TGTACCAGCAGCTTAGCGGAGGCCAGGAAAAATTCACCCCTCCACTTT. The whole variable domain, filled in from reference TRBV7-8 and TRBJ1-6, reads GAGVSQSPRYKVAKRGQDVALRCDPISGHVSLFWYQQALGQGPEFLTYFQNEAQLDKSGLPSDRFFAERPEGSVSTLKIQRTQQEDSAVYLCTSSLAEARKNSPLHFGNGTRLTVT.

This clonotype turned up a few times. Relative to the germline gene, one junction end is altered; a read error may explain this. This chain connects TRBV11-2 to TRBJ1-1, with D possibly being TRBD1 (5 bases). This CDR3 region has 14 residues. In germline, CDR1 is SGHAT, CDR2 FQNNGV. The CDR3 DNA follows: TGTGCCAGCAACTTAAGCAGGGCGAACACTGAAACTTTCTTT. This translates into CASNLSRANTETFF. Drawing the rest from reference TRBV11-2 and TRBJ1-1, the complete variable domain is EAGVAQSPRYKIIEKRQSVAFWCNPISGHATLYWYQQILGQGPKLLIQFQNNGVVDDSQLPKDRFSAERLKGVDSTLKIQPAKLEDSAVYLCASNLSRANTETFFGQGTRLTVV.

A word on this clonotype: A read error may produce the germline difference seen at one junction end. V gene TRBV20-1 combines with J gene TRBJ1-5, with D possibly TRBD1 on 6 matching bases. The J call is in doubt because the DNA end fits TRBJ2-3 better. The CDR3 is made up of 17 amino acids. The germline CDR1 and CDR2 sequences are DFQATT and SNEGSKA (reference sequence). For the CDR3, the DNA is TGCAGTGCCAGAGTAGGGGGAAACCAGAATAGCAATCAGCCCCAGTATTTT. Translation gives CSARVGGNQNSNQPQYF.

V usage is TRBV5-6 and J usage is TRBJ1-1; D gene uncertain. Germline V CDR1 and CDR2: SGHDT, YYEEEE. The CDR3 is 17 residues long. Trimming cost V 1 base and J 2 bases, with 18 bases left between them. CDR3 DNA: TGTGCCAGCAGCTTGTTAGGGATCAAGGGCAAAAACACTGAAGCTTTCTTT. This translates into CASSLLGIKGKNTEAFF.

A word on this clonotype: This clone may be a read error of a much larger clone one base away. V and J are TRBV20-1 and TRBJ2-4, with D possibly being TRBD2 (6 bases). The V end was cut by 6 bases, the J end by 8 bases, with 23 bases between. This CDR3 comprises 15 residues. In germline, CDR1 is DFQATT, CDR2 SNEGSKA (reference sequence). The CDR3 bases are TGCAGTGCCCCTCCCATAGGGGCCCTAGCGTACATTCAGTACTTC. Translation gives CSAPPIGALAYIQYF.

This clonotype has more than one count but fewer than ten. In this CDR3 the conserved last residue, phenylalanine or tryptophan, is missing, so a read error is likely. This chain uses TRBV11-2 with TRBJ1-1, with D possibly TRBD1 on 5 matching bases. The CDR3 has 14 amino acids. Per germline, CDR1 SGHAT and CDR2 FQNNGV. V gave up 2 bases and J gave up 0 bases, with 7 bases separating them. In DNA form, the CDR3 reads TGTGCCAGCAGCTTAAGCAGGGTGAACACTGAAGCTTTCGTT. This codes for CASSLSRVNTEAFV.

Worth noting for this clonotype: One end of the junction varies from germline; a read error may be responsible. This sequence joins TRBV5-1 and TRBJ2-7; no definite D call. From germline, CDR1 is SGHRS and CDR2 YFSETQ. CDR3 length: 15 amino acids. CDR3 in amino acids: CATSPRESYSYEQYF. DNA of the CDR3: TGCGCCACCAGCCCTAGGGAAAGTTACTCCTACGAGCAGTACTTC.

As for this clonotype: It may be a read error: a sequence one base away is much more abundant. This chain joins TRBV7-8 and TRBJ1-5; 8 bases are a match to TRBD1. In germline, CDR1 is SGHVS, CDR2 FQNEAQ. This CDR3 has 16 amino acids. CDR3 residues: CASSRLSGTGKQPQHF. The CDR3 bases are TGTGCCAGCAGCCGCCTGTCCGGGACAGGCAAACAGCCCCAGCATTTT.

Worth noting for this clonotype: At one boundary the junction diverges from the germline segment, which might be a read error. The V and J genes are TRBV11-2 and TRBJ1-1; D not resolved. The CDR3 loop spans 15 amino acids. CDR1 is SGHAT, CDR2 FQNNGV, per germline. CDR3 protein: CASSLSETYRNEAIF. CDR3 coding DNA: TGTGCCAGCAGCTTATCGGAGACCTACCGAAATGAAGCTATCTTC.

This clonotype was counted between two and nine times. The rearrangement joins TRBV28 to TRBJ2-6; D remains ambiguous. CDR3 length equals 15 residues. With 5 bases removed from V and 3 bases from J, the gap between germline ends came to 11 bases. CDR1 is MDHEN, CDR2 SYDVKM, per germline. The CDR3, as DNA: TGTGCCAGCAGTACCCCTCGTTTTGGGGCCAACGTCCTGACTTTC. Translation gives CASSTPRFGANVLTF. The full variable domain, its missing parts supplied by reference TRBV28 and TRBJ2-6, is DVKVTQSSRYLVKRTGEKVFLECVQDMDHENMFWYRQDPGLGLRLIYFSYDVKMKEKGDIPEGYSVSREKKERFSLILESASTNQTSMYLCASSTPRFGANVLTFGAGSRLTVL.

V is TRBV29-1 and J is TRBJ2-3; unclear D gene. The end of the DNA aligns better with TRBJ1-5, so the J call may be wrong. The germline V gene has CDR1 SQVTM and CDR2 ANQGSEA. The CDR3 consists of 12 residues. The CDR3 DNA reads as TGCAGCCCAAGCTTCGGGGTAGACACGCAGCATTTT. As protein: CSPSFGVDTQHF.

Regarding this clonotype: The final CDR3 position lacks the conserved phenylalanine or tryptophan, pointing to a likely read error. The gene calls are TRBV6-5 and TRBJ2-7; D is unresolved. The ends were cut back, 0 bases at V and 4 bases at J, with 16 bases in the middle. Germline values: CDR1 MNHEY, CDR2 SVGAGI. There are 16 residues in the CDR3. The CDR3 spells CASSYSRKVLSYEQYL. The CDR3 DNA is TGTGCCAGCAGTTACTCGAGGAAGGTTCTCTCATACGAGCAGTACTTA.

This clonotype has a count of ten or more. J is TRBJ2-7 and V is TRBV7-8; D unclear. The ends were cut back, 1 base at V and 2 bases at J, with 9 bases in the middle. The CDR3 runs 14 residues. CDR1 SGHVS and CDR2 FQNEAQ come from the germline V gene. The CDR3 here is CASSLDGWAYEQYF. CDR3 coding DNA: TGTGCCAGCAGCTTAGACGGGTGGGCCTACGAGCAGTACTTC.

Concerning this clonotype itself: Sequence at one end of the junction differs from germline and may be a read error. This chain links TRBV6-5 with TRBJ2-3, with unresolved D. Germline CDR1 is MNHEY and CDR2 is SVGAGI. CDR3 size: 16 residues. The CDR3 here is CVSSYRSARGTDTQYF. The CDR3 nucleotides read TGTGTCAGCAGTTACCGAAGCGCTCGAGGCACAGATACGCAGTATTTT.

The rearrangement joins TRBV4-1 to TRBJ2-3; 8 bases line up with TRBD1. Per germline, CDR1 MGHRA and CDR2 YSYEKL. After removal of 0 bases from V and 5 bases from J, the junction contained 10 bases not matched to a gene. This CDR3 region has 17 residues. CDR3 protein: CASSQERTGFGRDTQYF. The CDR3 bases are TGCGCCAGCAGCCAAGAAAGGACAGGGTTCGGCAGAGATACGCAGTATTTT.

This clonotype was recorded a few times. At one end the junction does not follow the germline gene, possibly because of a read error. The chain has TRBV11-1 and TRBJ2-3; a weak D match, TRBD2 (5 bases). The CDR3 length is 15 residues. The germline V gene encodes CDR1 SGHAT and CDR2 FQDESV (reference sequence). CDR3 bases: TGTACCAGCAGCCGTCTGCCGGGAAACACGGATACGCAGTATTTT. Its translation is CTSSRLPGNTDTQYF.

The chain has TRBV11-2 and TRBJ1-1; 7 positions agree with TRBD1. CDR3 size: 13 residues. Germline CDR1 and CDR2: SGHAT and FQNNGV. The trim removed 3 bases at V and 11 bases at J, leaving 9 bases unmatched. CDR3 sequence reads: CASSFREGAVAFF. CDR3 nucleotides: TGTGCCAGCAGCTTTCGTGAGGGGGCGGTTGCTTTCTTT.

Regarding this clonotype: This could be a read error, since a much larger clone is one nucleotide away. The rearrangement links TRBV5-1 to TRBJ2-7, with 7 bases fitting TRBD1. Per germline, CDR1 SGHRS and CDR2 YFSETQ. This CDR3 has 13 amino acids. CDR3 sequence (DNA): TGCGCCAACAGCTGGGACAGTTCCTACGAGCAGTACTTC. Translated: CANSWDSSYEQYF.

In the case of this clonotype: The final CDR3 position lacks the conserved phenylalanine or tryptophan, pointing to a likely read error. The rearrangement uses TRBV11-2 and TRBJ2-3; TRBD2 might be the D (5 bases). The germline V gene has CDR1 SGHAT and CDR2 FQNNGV. The CDR3 covers 14 residues. The CDR3 DNA is TGTGCCAGCAACTTAGTTGGGAGCACCGATACGCAGTATTGT. It yields the protein CASNLVGSTDTQYC.

As regards this clonotype: A single base separates this from a much larger clone, so it may be a read error. This chain links TRBV30 with TRBJ2-1, with TRBD2 matching 11 bases. The CDR3 consists of 16 residues. V shed 0 bases, J shed 9 bases, and the junction held 10 bases outside the gene matches. CDR1 is GTSNPN and CDR2 is SVGIG in the germline V gene (reference sequence). Here the CDR3 DNA reads TGTGCCTGGAGTGTGGATTTACTAGCGGGAGACTCTGAGCAGTTCTTC. Its protein product is CAWSVDLLAGDSEQFF.

On this clonotype itself: This CDR3 is missing its conserved last phenylalanine or tryptophan, likely due to a read error. CDR3 sequence (DNA): TGTGCCAGCAGTCCTGGGGTTGCCAATGAGCAGTTCATC. It encodes CASSPGVANEQFI. The rearrangement joins TRBV5-4 to TRBJ2-1; D is undetermined. The CDR3 consists of 13 residues. V shed 5 bases and J shed 6 bases, with 12 bases lying between them. From germline, CDR1 is SGHNT and CDR2 YYREEE (reference sequence).

With respect to this clonotype: The CDR3 does not end in the conserved phenylalanine or tryptophan, so this is likely a read error. V is TRBV12-5 and J is TRBJ2-7; 7 bases agree with TRBD2. From germline, CDR1 is LGHNT and CDR2 FRNRAP. This CDR3 has 13 amino acids. The CDR3 sequence is CDTGFQAGSEQYL. The CDR3 coding sequence is TGTGATACTGGTTTCCAAGCGGGATCCGAGCAGTACTTG.

The table lists this clonotype with a few counts. The chain is built from TRBV5-1 and TRBJ2-7, with D possibly TRBD2 on 5 matching bases. Between the trimmed V and J ends, which lost 3 bases and 3 bases, there was a span of 13 bases. This CDR3 comprises 14 residues. Germline V gene data show CDR1 as SGHRS and CDR2 as YFSETQ. The CDR3 nucleotides read TGCGCCAGCAGCTCACGGGAAGCGATCTACGAGCAGTACTTC. Translated, it gives CASSSREAIYEQYF.

As to this clonotype: This may come from a read error, since a much larger clone is one base off. This chain uses TRBV24-1 with TRBJ2-7; TRBD1 matches at 8 bases. The CDR3 extends over 14 amino acids. V was pared by 8 bases and J by 5 bases, with 10 bases of the junction left unmatched. Germline CDR1 is KGHDR and CDR2 is SFDVKD. The CDR3, as DNA: TGTGCCACCATTGAAGCCGGGACAGGTCACGAGCAGTACTTC. It is translated as CATIEAGTGHEQYF.

About this clonotype itself: This sequence may be a read error, since a much larger clone differs from it by one base. The CDR3 nucleotides read TGTGCCAACAGCTTAGGGGCAGGAAATCAGCCCCAGCATTTT. Protein sequence: CANSLGAGNQPQHF. The chain recombines TRBV7-8 with TRBJ1-5, with D possibly TRBD1 on 5 matching bases. This CDR3 comprises 14 residues. Germline CDR1 SGHVS, CDR2 FQNEAQ.

Concerning this clonotype: At one of its ends the junction is not consistent with the germline gene, which may arise from a read error. V gene TRBV11-3 combines with J gene TRBJ2-3; D may be TRBD2 (5 bases). The CDR3 spans 16 residues. Germline assignment: CDR1 SGHNT and CDR2 YENEEA. Here the CDR3 reads CASSLEGGERANTQYF. The CDR3 DNA sequence: TGCGCCAGCAGCTTAGAGGGTGGCGAGAGGGCAAATACGCAGTATTTT.